This T cell receptor (beta chain) is from a study of blood T cell repertoires in COVID-19. Overall study context: The United States, Italy and Spain supplied acute and convalescent COVID-19 samples.

Produced via immunoSEQ multiplex PCR; TCRdb's table is partial and in-frame only. The table records 100,000 to 150,000 clones, around 87% of them present only once. Germline CDR1 and CDR2: LNHNV and YYDKDF (reference sequence). The CDR3 extends over 15 amino acids. V lost 5 bases and J lost 0, with 13 bases in between. The sample taken for sequencing was peripheral blood. This chain connects TRBV15 to TRBJ1-1, with D unresolved. This receptor was obtained from a human donor in a cohort sampled during active COVID-19. The CDR3 DNA reads TGTGCCACCAGCTTTTCGGCCGGGGTGAACACTGAAGCTTTCTTT. Amino acids: CATSFSAGVNTEAFF.